The entry below describes one T cell receptor (beta chain). Its specificity is unknown. This sample is part of a study of Ad26.COV2.S vaccination and SARS-CoV-2 variants. Study-level information: Donor joined the COV1001 Ad26.COV2.S trial arm.

The protocol was immunoSEQ multiplex PCR, while the TCRdb copy is restricted to in-frame clones and leaves out a portion. The table has fewer than 300,000 clones, over 75% seen once. Study conclusions and caveats: A substantial breadth of spike-specific CD8+ and CD4+ T cell responses after vaccination has been reported. The placebo group had lower spike-specific TCR breadth than the vaccine recipients did. For non-spike TCRs, breadth in vaccine recipients resembled that in placebo recipients.

The treatment here: about 20 received Ad26.COV2.S at low or high dose, single or two shots; about 5 received placebo; per-sample allocation not given. The investigators took samples on day 63 after the first vaccine or placebo injection. Germline CDR1 SNHLY, CDR2 FYNNEI. V lost 7 bases and J lost 7; bases outside the gene matches: 9. The CDR3 runs to 14 residues. The J gene is TRBJ1-2, the V gene TRBV2; TRBD1 agrees at 10 bases. The origin of this receptor is a person between 18 and 59 years old who received the Ad26.COV2.S COVID-19 vaccine or a placebo. Sequenced material: peripheral blood, taken in a trial of Ad26.COV2.S vaccine versus placebo. The CDR3 nucleotides are TGTGCCAGCACCTTTGGGACAGGGGTTGGTGGCTACACCTTC. This codes for CASTFGTGVGGYTF.